The present entry profiles one TCR beta chain with its context. Participants were aged about 18 to 95 years, lived in around 22 US areas, and enrolled virtually. Two negative PCRs, clearance, or symptom resolution characterized the recovered Cohort 3 donors. Assay used: immunoSEQ multiplex PCR; TCRdb lists only in-frame clones, some missing. The sample lists more than 200,000 clones, around nine tenths occurring once. The sample originates from a study of blood T cell repertoires in COVID-19. Study-wide context: The United States, Italy and Spain supplied acute and convalescent COVID-19 samples. T cells, B-cell-depleted T cells, or PBMCs supplied cDNA or gDNA.

V lost 5 bases, J lost 2 bases, and 10 bases lay in between. Looked up from germline, CDR1 is SGHVS and CDR2 is FNYEAQ. The CDR3 covers 15 residues. The material sequenced was PBMCs or T cells enriched from blood (not recorded which). This receptor was identified in a woman aged 45-65 years who had recovered from COVID-19. This chain links TRBV7-6 with TRBJ1-6, with D possibly being TRBD1 (6 bases). The CDR3 DNA reads TGTGCCAGCAGCATCGGGGACACCTATAATTCACCCCTCCACTTT. This encodes CASSIGDTYNSPLHF.